This T cell receptor beta chain was sequenced for a study of blood T cell repertoires in COVID-19. This CDR3 comprises 13 residues. Germline V gene data show CDR1 as MNHEY and CDR2 as SVGAGI. Deletions cut 6 bases from V and 4 bases from J, with 12 bases between. The study counted Cohort 3 donors as recovered given two negative PCRs, clearance, or symptom resolution. Original processing methods: Estimated nucleated cell counts came from reference gene primer amplification. Libraries were prepared by immunoSEQ multiplex PCR; TCRdb keeps only in-frame clonotypes and omits some of them. The DNA was the basis for D and trimming; V, J and clone size are from that table. Of about 130,000 clones listed, about 80% are singletons.

The rearrangement uses TRBV6-5 and TRBJ1-1; D possibly corresponds to TRBD1 (6 bases). The sequencing input was PBMCs or T cells enriched from blood (not recorded which). The TCR comes from a woman between 45 and 60 years old who had recovered from COVID-19. The CDR3 protein is CASRVQGITEAFF. The CDR3 nucleotides read TGTGCCAGCAGAGTCCAGGGGATCACTGAAGCTTTCTTT.